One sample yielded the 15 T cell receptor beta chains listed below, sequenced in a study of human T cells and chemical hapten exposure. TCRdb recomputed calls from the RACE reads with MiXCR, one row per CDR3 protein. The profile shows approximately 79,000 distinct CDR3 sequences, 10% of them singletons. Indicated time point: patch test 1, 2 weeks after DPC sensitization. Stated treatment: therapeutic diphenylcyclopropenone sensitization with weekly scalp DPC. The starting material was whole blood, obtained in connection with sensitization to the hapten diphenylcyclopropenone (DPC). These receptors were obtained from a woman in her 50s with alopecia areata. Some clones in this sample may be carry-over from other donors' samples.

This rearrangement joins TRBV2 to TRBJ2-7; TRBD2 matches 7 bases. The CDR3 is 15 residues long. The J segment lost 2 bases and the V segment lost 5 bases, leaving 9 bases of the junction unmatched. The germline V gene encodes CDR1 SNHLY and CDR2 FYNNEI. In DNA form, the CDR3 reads TGTGCCAGCAGTTCCGGACTAGTTCCTCCCTACGAGCAGTACTTC. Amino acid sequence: CASSSGLVPPYEQYF.

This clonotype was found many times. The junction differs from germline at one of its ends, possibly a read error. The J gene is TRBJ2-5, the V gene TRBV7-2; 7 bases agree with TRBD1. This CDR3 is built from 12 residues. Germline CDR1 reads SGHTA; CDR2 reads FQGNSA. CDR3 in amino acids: CASSLTGDSPTF. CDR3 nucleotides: TGTGCCAGCAGCTTAACAGGGGACAGTCCAACCTTC.

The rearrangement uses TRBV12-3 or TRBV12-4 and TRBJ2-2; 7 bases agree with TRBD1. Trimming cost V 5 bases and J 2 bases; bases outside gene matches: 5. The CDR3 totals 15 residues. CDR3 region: CASSPRQGNTGELFF. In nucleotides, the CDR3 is TGTGCCAGCAGTCCCCGACAGGGAAACACCGGGGAGCTGTTTTTT.

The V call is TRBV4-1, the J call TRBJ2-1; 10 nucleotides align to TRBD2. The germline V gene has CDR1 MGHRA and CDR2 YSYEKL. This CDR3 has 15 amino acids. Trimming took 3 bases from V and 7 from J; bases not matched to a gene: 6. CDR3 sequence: CASSHVSGRINEQFF. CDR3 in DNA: TGCGCCAGCAGCCACGTTAGCGGGAGGATAAATGAGCAGTTCTTC.

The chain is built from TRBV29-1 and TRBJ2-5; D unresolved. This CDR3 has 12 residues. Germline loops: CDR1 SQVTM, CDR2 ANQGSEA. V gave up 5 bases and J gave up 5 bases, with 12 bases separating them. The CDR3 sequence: CSVLGNSETQYF. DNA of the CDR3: TGCAGCGTTTTGGGGAATTCGGAGACCCAGTACTTC.

The CDR3 region is CASSLGTSDTQYF. The CDR3 nucleotides are TGTGCCAGCAGCCTGGGGACTAGTGATACGCAGTATTTT. The genes are TRBV5-6 and TRBJ2-3, with 8 bases fitting TRBD2. This CDR3 has 13 amino acids. The junction had 4 bases not matched to a gene; V was cut back by 4 bases and J by 6 bases. Germline CDR1 reads SGHDT; CDR2 reads YYEEEE.

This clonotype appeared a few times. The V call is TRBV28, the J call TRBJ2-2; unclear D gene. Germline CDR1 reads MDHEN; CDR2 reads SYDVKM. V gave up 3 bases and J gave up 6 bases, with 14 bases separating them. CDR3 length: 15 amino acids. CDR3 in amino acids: CASSLVSAGSGELFF. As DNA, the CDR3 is TGTGCCAGCAGTTTGGTAAGCGCCGGATCCGGGGAGCTGTTTTTT.

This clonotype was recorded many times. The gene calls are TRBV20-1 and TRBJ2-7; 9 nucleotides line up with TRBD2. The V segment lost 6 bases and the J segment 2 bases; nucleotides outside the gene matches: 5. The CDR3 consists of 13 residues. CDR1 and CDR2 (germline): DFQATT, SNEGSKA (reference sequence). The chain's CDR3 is CSALSGGPYEQYF. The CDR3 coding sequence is TGCAGTGCCCTTAGCGGGGGCCCCTACGAGCAGTACTTC.

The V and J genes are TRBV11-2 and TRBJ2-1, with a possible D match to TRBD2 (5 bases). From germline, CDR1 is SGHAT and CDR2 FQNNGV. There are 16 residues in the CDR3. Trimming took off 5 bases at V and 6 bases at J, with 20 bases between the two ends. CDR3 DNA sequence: TGTGCCAGCAGCCCCCAGCCTGGACTTCAGCGCAATGAGCAGTTCTTC. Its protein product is CASSPQPGLQRNEQFF.

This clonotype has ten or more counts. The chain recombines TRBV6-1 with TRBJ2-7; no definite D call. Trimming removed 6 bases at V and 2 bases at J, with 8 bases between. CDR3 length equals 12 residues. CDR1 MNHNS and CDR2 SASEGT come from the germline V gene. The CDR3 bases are TGTGCCAGCAGAGGATACACCTACGAGCAGTACTTC. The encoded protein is CASRGYTYEQYF.

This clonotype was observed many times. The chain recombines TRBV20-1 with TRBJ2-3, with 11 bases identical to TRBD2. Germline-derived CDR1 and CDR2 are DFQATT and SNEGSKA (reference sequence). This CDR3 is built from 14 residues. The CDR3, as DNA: TGCAGCCTACTAGCGGGAGTAGGGACAGATACGCAGTATTTT. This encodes CSLLAGVGTDTQYF.

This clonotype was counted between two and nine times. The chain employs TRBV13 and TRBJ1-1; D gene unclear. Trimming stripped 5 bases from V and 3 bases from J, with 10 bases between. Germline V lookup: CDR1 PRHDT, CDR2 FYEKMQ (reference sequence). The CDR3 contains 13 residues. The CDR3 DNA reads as TGTGCCAGCAGCCCGCGACGGGACACTGAAGCTTTCTTT. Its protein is CASSPRRDTEAFF.

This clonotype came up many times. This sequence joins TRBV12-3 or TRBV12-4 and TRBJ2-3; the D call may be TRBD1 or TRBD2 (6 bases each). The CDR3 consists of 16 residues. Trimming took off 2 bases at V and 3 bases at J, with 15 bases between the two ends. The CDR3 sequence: CASSLWGARGTDTQYF. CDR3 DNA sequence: TGTGCCAGCAGTTTATGGGGGGCGCGGGGAACAGATACGCAGTATTTT.

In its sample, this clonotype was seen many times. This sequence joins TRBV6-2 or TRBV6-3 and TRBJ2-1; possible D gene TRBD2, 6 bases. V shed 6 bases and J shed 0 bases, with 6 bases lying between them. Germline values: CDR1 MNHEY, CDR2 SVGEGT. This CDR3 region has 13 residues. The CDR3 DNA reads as TGTGCCAGCAGCGGGAGCTCCTACAATGAGCAGTTCTTC. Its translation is CASSGSSYNEQFF.

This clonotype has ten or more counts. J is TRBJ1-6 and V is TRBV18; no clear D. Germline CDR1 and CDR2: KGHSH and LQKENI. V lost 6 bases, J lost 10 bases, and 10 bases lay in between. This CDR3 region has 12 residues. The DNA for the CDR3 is TGTGCCAGCTCTTCCCTAAACTCACCCCTCCACTTT. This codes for CASSSLNSPLHF. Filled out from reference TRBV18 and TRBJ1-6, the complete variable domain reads NAGVMQNPRHLVRRRGQEARLRCSPMKGHSHVYWYRQLPEEGLKFMVYLQKENIIDESGMPKERFSAEFPKEGPSILRIQQVVRGDSAAYFCASSSLNSPLHFGNGTRLTVT.